The rows below give T cell receptor beta chains drawn from one sample of a study of blood T cell repertoires in COVID-19. The repertoire was sequenced with immunoSEQ multiplex PCR; TCRdb's copy has only in-frame clones and lacks some. The data contain just over 95,000 clones, about four fifths of them singletons. Sequenced sample: peripheral blood. The origin of the receptors is a man aged 80 or over with acute or convalescent COVID-19. Each CDR3 is given with its conserved first and last residue. Fields, in order: J gene, clone size, D gene, V gene, CDR3 DNA, CDR3 protein. A D gene is named only where the DNA matches it firmly. The size entry is marked missing in some rows and otherwise reads once, few, many or a size class.

J gene: TRBJ2-7; clone size: -; D gene: TRBD1; V gene: TRBV3-1/TRBV3-2; CDR3 DNA: TGTGCCAGCAGCCGGGGACAGGGTGTTAACGAGCAGTACTTC; CDR3 protein: CASSRGQGVNEQYF
J gene: TRBJ2-2; clone size: -; D gene: -; V gene: TRBV5-4; CDR3 DNA: TGTGCCAGCAGCTTGGAGCCGGTCTCGAACTACGCGAACACCGGGGAGCTGTTTTTT; CDR3 protein: CASSLEPVSNYANTGELFF
J gene: TRBJ2-3; clone size: -; D gene: TRBD2; V gene: TRBV6-5; CDR3 DNA: TGTGCCACCAGACTAGCGGGAGGGGAAACAGATACGCAGTATTTT; CDR3 protein: CATRLAGGETDTQYF
J gene: TRBJ1-1; clone size: -; D gene: TRBD1; V gene: TRBV4-3; CDR3 DNA: TGCGCCAGCAGCCACGGGACAGGGGACACTGAAGCTTTCTTT; CDR3 protein: CASSHGTGDTEAFF
J gene: TRBJ2-3; clone size: few; D gene: -; V gene: TRBV24-1; CDR3 DNA: TGTGCCACCAGTGATTGGGAGAGCAATACGCAGTATTTT; CDR3 protein: CATSDWESNTQYF
J gene: TRBJ1-1; clone size: once; D gene: -; V gene: TRBV7-9; CDR3 DNA: TGTGCCAGCAGCTCTAGACAGGTTATGAACACTGAAGCTTTCTTT; CDR3 protein: CASSSRQVMNTEAFF
J gene: TRBJ2-7; clone size: few; D gene: TRBD2; V gene: TRBV5-4; CDR3 DNA: TGTGCCAGCAGCGCACGCCGGAGGGAGGGAAGGGAGCAGTACTTC; CDR3 protein: CASSARRREGREQYF
J gene: TRBJ2-3; clone size: -; D gene: TRBD2; V gene: TRBV7-6; CDR3 DNA: TGTGCCAGCAGCTTAGGCCCAGAACTAGCGGCAGATACGCAGTATTTT; CDR3 protein: CASSLGPELAADTQYF
J gene: TRBJ2-5; clone size: -; D gene: -; V gene: TRBV11-2; CDR3 DNA: TGTGCCAGCAGCCCAGCGGGTCGCCAAGAGACCCAGTACTTC; CDR3 protein: CASSPAGRQETQYF
J gene: TRBJ2-7; clone size: -; D gene: TRBD2; V gene: TRBV4-1; CDR3 DNA: TGCGCCAGCAGCCAAGATGAGGCGACTAGCGGGAGGGCCCAGGGTGAAGAGCAGTACTTC; CDR3 protein: CASSQDEATSGRAQGEEQYF
J gene: TRBJ2-5; clone size: -; D gene: TRBD2; V gene: TRBV24-1; CDR3 DNA: TGTGCCACCAGTGATTTGTCGGGAGGGCCCCCCCAGTACTTC; CDR3 protein: CATSDLSGGPPQYF
J gene: TRBJ1-5; clone size: -; D gene: TRBD1; V gene: TRBV5-6; CDR3 DNA: TGTGCCAGCAGCTTGGGACAGGGGGCCTTCGGGCCCCAGCATTTT; CDR3 protein: CASSLGQGAFGPQHF
J gene: TRBJ2-2; clone size: -; D gene: -; V gene: TRBV11-3; CDR3 DNA: TGTGCCAGCAGCTCAGGGCCCACCGGGGAGCTGTTTTTT; CDR3 protein: CASSSGPTGELFF
J gene: TRBJ2-7; clone size: -; D gene: -; V gene: TRBV9; CDR3 DNA: TGTGCCAGCAGCCTATCACAGGACTACGAGCAGTACTTC; CDR3 protein: CASSLSQDYEQYF
J gene: TRBJ2-3; clone size: once; D gene: TRBD2; V gene: TRBV18; CDR3 DNA: TGTGCCAGCTCACAAGGACTAGCGGGGGGCCGCACAGATACGCAGTATTTT; CDR3 protein: CASSQGLAGGRTDTQYF
J gene: TRBJ2-7; clone size: many; D gene: TRBD1; V gene: TRBV6-5; CDR3 DNA: TGTGCCAGCAGTTCGGGACAGGGGATCTACGAGCAGTACTTC; CDR3 protein: CASSSGQGIYEQYF
J gene: TRBJ1-4; clone size: -; D gene: -; V gene: TRBV7-9; CDR3 DNA: TGTGCCAGCAGCTTTAGGGGCCAGATACTGTTTTTT; CDR3 protein: CASSFRGQILFF
J gene: TRBJ1-1; clone size: -; D gene: -; V gene: TRBV3-1/TRBV3-2; CDR3 DNA: TGTGCCAGCAGCCAAGTTTACCCCACAAAGAACACTGAAGCTTTCTTT; CDR3 protein: CASSQVYPTKNTEAFF
J gene: TRBJ2-7; clone size: -; D gene: -; V gene: TRBV7-9; CDR3 DNA: TGTGCCAGCAGCCCCCGGGAGACCCGATACCCATACGAGCAGTACTTC; CDR3 protein: CASSPRETRYPYEQYF
J gene: TRBJ2-7; clone size: -; D gene: -; V gene: TRBV19; CDR3 DNA: TGTGCCAGTAGTACTCTAAGGGGTCGTGGGTCCTACGAGCAGTACTTC; CDR3 protein: CASSTLRGRGSYEQYF
J gene: TRBJ1-3; clone size: -; D gene: -; V gene: TRBV7-2; CDR3 DNA: TGTGCCAGCAGCGATTACAGGGTCGCGGGAAACACCATATATTTT; CDR3 protein: CASSDYRVAGNTIYF
J gene: TRBJ2-2; clone size: -; D gene: TRBD2; V gene: TRBV30; CDR3 DNA: TGTGCCTGGAGTTTGACTAGCGGGAGGGGGGAGCTGTTTTTT; CDR3 protein: CAWSLTSGRGELFF
J gene: TRBJ1-1; clone size: few; D gene: -; V gene: TRBV28; CDR3 DNA: TGTGCCAGCAGTTCGGGCGGGTGGAACACTGAAGCTTTCTTT; CDR3 protein: CASSSGGWNTEAFF
J gene: TRBJ2-1; clone size: -; D gene: TRBD2; V gene: TRBV10-3; CDR3 DNA: TGTGCCATCAGTAACTTAGCGGGGAGCTCCTACAATGAGCAGTTCTTC; CDR3 protein: CAISNLAGSSYNEQFF
J gene: TRBJ2-3; clone size: -; D gene: TRBD1; V gene: TRBV29-1; CDR3 DNA: TGCAGCGTGGAGTTCGGGACAGGGTTAGATACGCAGTATTTT; CDR3 protein: CSVEFGTGLDTQYF
J gene: TRBJ1-3; clone size: -; D gene: -; V gene: TRBV6-5; CDR3 DNA: TGTGCCAGCAGTTACTCGGGGGGCTCTGGAAACACCATATATTTT; CDR3 protein: CASSYSGGSGNTIYF
J gene: TRBJ2-4; clone size: -; D gene: TRBD2; V gene: TRBV25-1; CDR3 DNA: TGTGCCAGCAGTGAAAATGGGGGGAGCGGGAGACTCCGAGACATTCAGTACTTC; CDR3 protein: CASSENGGSGRLRDIQYF
J gene: TRBJ2-1; clone size: few; D gene: TRBD1; V gene: TRBV11-2; CDR3 DNA: TGTGCCAGCAGCCCCACGGGGGGACAGGGGGGACATGAGCAGTTCTTC; CDR3 protein: CASSPTGGQGGHEQFF
J gene: TRBJ1-2; clone size: -; D gene: -; V gene: TRBV18; CDR3 DNA: TGTGCCAGCTCACCCGACAGTGCCTCCTATGGCTACACCTTC; CDR3 protein: CASSPDSASYGYTF
J gene: TRBJ1-1; clone size: -; D gene: TRBD1; V gene: TRBV19; CDR3 DNA: TGTGCCAGTAGTCCAACGGGACAGAAAGCTTTCTTT; CDR3 protein: CASSPTGQKAFF
J gene: TRBJ1-2; clone size: once; D gene: -; V gene: TRBV25-1; CDR3 DNA: TGTGCCAACAGATCGGTAAGACACGGACAGCCCTTATCCGATGGCTACACCTTC; CDR3 protein: CANRSVRHGQPLSDGYTF
J gene: TRBJ1-4; clone size: -; D gene: -; V gene: TRBV28; CDR3 DNA: TGTGCCAGCAGTTTATCGGCGGGAACTAATGAAAAACTGTTTTTT; CDR3 protein: CASSLSAGTNEKLFF
J gene: TRBJ2-7; clone size: -; D gene: -; V gene: TRBV7-8; CDR3 DNA: TGTGCCAGCAGCTTAGGCCACAATAACTACGAGCAGTACTTC; CDR3 protein: CASSLGHNNYEQYF
J gene: TRBJ2-3; clone size: -; D gene: TRBD2; V gene: TRBV9; CDR3 DNA: TGTGCCAGCAGCGTAGAGTTCCAGGGAGGGGCGAGCACAGATACGCAGTATTTT; CDR3 protein: CASSVEFQGGASTDTQYF
J gene: TRBJ1-1; clone size: -; D gene: -; V gene: TRBV10-3; CDR3 DNA: TGTGCCATCAGTGAGTCCCCGACTGAAGCTTTCTTT; CDR3 protein: CAISESPTEAFF
J gene: TRBJ1-2; clone size: -; D gene: -; V gene: TRBV6-1; CDR3 DNA: TGTGCCAGCAGTGAACGGGGCGGGACCTATGGCTACACCTTC; CDR3 protein: CASSERGGTYGYTF
J gene: TRBJ2-3; clone size: -; D gene: -; V gene: TRBV7-2; CDR3 DNA: TGTGCCAGCAGGCTTCCGGGACTCAGCACAGATACGCAGTATTTT; CDR3 protein: CASRLPGLSTDTQYF
J gene: TRBJ2-5; clone size: -; D gene: TRBD2; V gene: TRBV18; CDR3 DNA: TGTGCCAGCTCACAACTTAGCGGGATAGAGACCCAGTACTTC; CDR3 protein: CASSQLSGIETQYF
J gene: TRBJ2-7; clone size: -; D gene: -; V gene: TRBV7-9; CDR3 DNA: TGTGCCAGCAGCTTCGAGTCACCATACGAGCAGTACTTC; CDR3 protein: CASSFESPYEQYF
J gene: TRBJ1-2; clone size: once; D gene: -; V gene: TRBV20-1; CDR3 DNA: TGCAGTGCTCGGACAGCGGGCTACACCTTC; CDR3 protein: CSARTAGYTF
J gene: TRBJ2-1; clone size: -; D gene: TRBD2; V gene: TRBV9; CDR3 DNA: TGTGCCAGCAGCCCTCGGGAGGGCCGTAACAATGAGCAGTTCTTC; CDR3 protein: CASSPREGRNNEQFF
J gene: TRBJ1-6; clone size: few; D gene: -; V gene: TRBV4-3; CDR3 DNA: TGCGCCAGCAGCCAACGTCTCCCCGGGATTTACGATTCACCCCTCCACTTT; CDR3 protein: CASSQRLPGIYDSPLHF
J gene: TRBJ2-5; clone size: -; D gene: TRBD2; V gene: TRBV3-1/TRBV3-2; CDR3 DNA: TGTGCCAGCAGCCAAACGACTAGCGGTATTGGGACCCAGTACTTC; CDR3 protein: CASSQTTSGIGTQYF
J gene: TRBJ2-3; clone size: -; D gene: TRBD2; V gene: TRBV2; CDR3 DNA: TGTGCCAGCAGGCGACTAGCGGGAGGAACAGATACGCAGTATTTT; CDR3 protein: CASRRLAGGTDTQYF
J gene: TRBJ1-1; clone size: -; D gene: -; V gene: TRBV7-8; CDR3 DNA: TGTGCCAGCAGCTTAGCAACGGGGAACACTGAAGCTTTCTTT; CDR3 protein: CASSLATGNTEAFF
J gene: TRBJ2-1; clone size: -; D gene: -; V gene: TRBV28; CDR3 DNA: TGTGCCAGCAGTTTCGGTGGCGGGACTTACAATGAGCAGTTCTTC; CDR3 protein: CASSFGGGTYNEQFF
J gene: TRBJ2-3; clone size: -; D gene: -; V gene: TRBV18; CDR3 DNA: TGTGCCAGCTCACCACCGGGCGTGGCGGGGGATACGCAGTATTTT; CDR3 protein: CASSPPGVAGDTQYF
J gene: TRBJ2-7; clone size: -; D gene: TRBD1; V gene: TRBV5-6; CDR3 DNA: TGTGCCAGCAGCTTTGACAGGGGGTATTACGAGCAGTACTTC; CDR3 protein: CASSFDRGYYEQYF
J gene: TRBJ2-7; clone size: -; D gene: -; V gene: TRBV27; CDR3 DNA: TGTGCCAGCAGTTTATCGTTTAGTTCCTACGAGCAGTACTTC; CDR3 protein: CASSLSFSSYEQYF
J gene: TRBJ2-7; clone size: -; D gene: -; V gene: TRBV10-3; CDR3 DNA: TGTGCCGTCGGTGTAACGGCCTACGAGCAGTACTTC; CDR3 protein: CAVGVTAYEQYF
J gene: TRBJ2-7; clone size: -; D gene: TRBD2; V gene: TRBV3-1/TRBV3-2; CDR3 DNA: TGTGCCAGCAGCCAAGATAGGGTAGCTAGCGGGACCTACGAGCAGTACTTC; CDR3 protein: CASSQDRVASGTYEQYF
J gene: TRBJ2-1; clone size: once; D gene: TRBD1; V gene: TRBV30; CDR3 DNA: TGTGCCTGGTCCGGGACAGGGCTCGGTGAGCAGTTCTTC; CDR3 protein: CAWSGTGLGEQFF
J gene: TRBJ1-5; clone size: -; D gene: -; V gene: TRBV2; CDR3 DNA: TGTGCCAGCAGTCAGGGAACTAGCAATCAGCCCCAGCATTTT; CDR3 protein: CASSQGTSNQPQHF